Shown below are 32 T cell receptor beta chains from a single sample sequenced in a study of long-term antiretroviral therapy in people with HIV. Researchers ran immunoSEQ v3.0 at survey level. Data came from immunoSEQ multiplex PCR; TCRdb stores just in-frame clones and leaves some out. This sample has about 24,000 clones, with around 85% found just once. Sequencing was performed on unsorted PBMCs, taken 1.2 years after starting antiretroviral therapy. The receptor source for this set is a man aged 50-60 years with HIV.

V and J are TRBV7-9 and TRBJ2-3; TRBD2 agrees at 8 bases. V shed 4 bases and J 1 base; nucleotides not matched to a gene: 7. The CDR3 is 16 residues long. The germline gives CDR1 SEHNR, CDR2 FQNEAQ (reference sequence). CDR3 nucleotides: TGTGCCAGCAGCTCCAAGACTAGCGTCGGCACAGATACGCAGTATTTT. It yields the protein CASSSKTSVGTDTQYF.

This chain links TRBV19 with TRBJ1-1; TRBD1 is a possible D gene (5 bases). V lost 0 bases and J lost 6, with 14 bases in between. The CDR3 runs to 15 residues. The germline V gene encodes CDR1 LNHDA and CDR2 SQIVND (reference sequence). The CDR3 region has the DNA TGTGCCAGTAGTATAGAGGAACGCTCGGGGGCTGAAGCTTTCTTT. The encoded protein is CASSIEERSGAEAFF.

CDR3 in DNA: TGTGCCAGCAGCGGTGCCGGGGAGCTGTTTTTT. It specifies CASSGAGELFF. This chain connects TRBV9 to TRBJ2-2; no definite D call. Trimming took 3 bases from V and 6 from J, leaving 3 bases between them. Germline CDR1 is SGDLS and CDR2 is YYNGEE. The CDR3 sequence is 11 residues long.

The chain carries TRBV10-1 and TRBJ1-5, with TRBD1 matching 8 bases. The CDR3 is 12 residues long. Losses at the gene ends were 6 bases for V and 5 bases for J; bases not matched to a gene: 0. The V gene's germline CDR1 is WNHNN and CDR2 SYGVQD (reference sequence). The CDR3 coding sequence is TGCGCCAGCAGGGACAGGGATCAGCCCCAGCATTTT. Translation gives CASRDRDQPQHF.

This rearrangement joins TRBV15 to TRBJ2-5, with TRBD2 identical over 7 bases. CDR1 is LNHNV, CDR2 YYDKDF, per germline (reference sequence). Germline trimming cut 6 bases from V and 0 bases from J; bases unmatched to any gene: 4. There are 14 residues in the CDR3. The DNA of the CDR3 is TGTGCCACCAGTCTGGCGGGAGACCAAGAGACCCAGTACTTC. The encoded protein is CATSLAGDQETQYF.

The chain joins TRBV7-9 to TRBJ1-1; D call uncertain. Germline lookup yields CDR1 SEHNR and CDR2 FQNEAQ (reference sequence). The CDR3 totals 13 residues. Trimming took off 5 bases at V and 1 base at J, with 8 bases between the two ends. Here the CDR3 reads CASSHGWNTEAFF. As DNA, the CDR3 is TGTGCCAGCAGCCATGGGTGGAACACTGAAGCTTTCTTT.

The chain has TRBV6-5 and TRBJ1-3; D unresolved. V gave up 0 bases and J gave up 2 bases, with 8 bases separating them. The CDR3 covers 15 residues. CDR1 MNHEY and CDR2 SVGAGI come from the germline V gene. The CDR3 DNA is TGTGCCAGCAGTTACTCTGGAGGCACTGGAAACACCATATATTTT. Its translation is CASSYSGGTGNTIYF.

V gene TRBV29-1 combines with J gene TRBJ1-5, with D possibly matching TRBD1 (5 bases). The V gene lost 4 bases and the J gene lost 3 bases, with 7 bases spanning the gap. There are 12 residues in the CDR3. Germline V gene lookup returns CDR1 SQVTM and CDR2 ANQGSEA. In DNA, the CDR3 is TGCAGCGTTGGACAGCTCAATCAGCCCCAGCATTTT. This translates into CSVGQLNQPQHF.

The genes are TRBV7-2 and TRBJ2-1, with a possible D match to TRBD2 (6 bases). The CDR3 is 14 residues long. Per germline, CDR1 SGHTA and CDR2 FQGNSA. V gave up 8 bases and J gave up 6 bases, with 17 bases separating them. The CDR3 sequence is CASGRLGALNEQFF. The CDR3, as DNA: TGTGCCAGCGGACGACTAGGAGCTCTCAATGAGCAGTTCTTC.

This clone qualifies as medium-sized. The V and J genes are TRBV28 and TRBJ1-2, with D uncertain. The CDR3 is 15 amino acids. Trimming took off 6 bases at V and 6 bases at J, with 20 bases between the two ends. Germline V gene sequence: CDR1 MDHEN, CDR2 SYDVKM. CDR3 sequence reads: CASSIRAPNGHGYTF. The CDR3, as DNA: TGTGCCAGCAGCATCCGGGCTCCGAACGGGCATGGCTACACCTTC.

This clone was detected once. The chain employs TRBV9 and TRBJ1-1; TRBD1 agrees at 7 bases. CDR3 size: 13 residues. Germline CDR1 reads SGDLS; CDR2 reads YYNGEE. Trimming took 1 base from V and 7 from J; bases not matched to a gene: 4. The CDR3 sequence is CASSVTTGSEAFF. CDR3 DNA: TGTGCCAGCAGCGTAACGACAGGGAGTGAAGCTTTCTTT.

This rearrangement joins TRBV9 to TRBJ2-1; 7 bases align to TRBD1. CDR1 SGDLS and CDR2 YYNGEE come from the germline V gene. The junction had 4 bases not matched to a gene; V was cut back by 2 bases and J by 11 bases. The CDR3 loop spans 12 amino acids. The CDR3 region has the DNA TGTGCCAGCAGCGTGGGGGACAGAAAGCAGTTCTTC. Translating gives CASSVGDRKQFF.

The V and J genes are TRBV12-2 and TRBJ1-4; TRBD1, as called in the table, went unchecked against the DNA. TRBV12-2 is noted as a pseudogene. The CDR3 spans 16 residues. The CDR3 region is CASRRRQGAPNEKLFF. The CDR3 DNA reads TGTGCAAGTCGCCGACGGCAGGGGGCGCCTAATGAAAAACTGTTTTTT.

The chain employs TRBV2 and TRBJ2-7; TRBD1 matches 11 bases. The CDR3 spans 14 residues. Germline V gene sequence: CDR1 SNHLY, CDR2 FYNNEI. The V gene end was trimmed by 7 bases and the J gene end by 2 bases; junction bases not matched to a gene: 4. Here the CDR3 reads CASTKGQGAYEQYF. CDR3 bases: TGTGCCAGCACCAAGGGACAGGGGGCCTACGAGCAGTACTTC.

The chain is built from TRBV2 and TRBJ1-1, with a tentative D call TRBD1 (5 bases). Germline-derived CDR1 and CDR2 are SNHLY and FYNNEI. With 3 bases removed from V and 5 bases from J, the gap between germline ends came to 13 bases. The CDR3 runs 14 residues. This CDR3 reads CASSERGERTEAFF. The DNA of the CDR3 is TGTGCCAGCAGTGAGCGGGGGGAGAGAACTGAAGCTTTCTTT.

The V and J genes are TRBV6-6 and TRBJ1-6; 8 bases agree with TRBD1. J lost 7 bases, V lost 6 bases, and 8 bases had no gene match. The CDR3 has 15 residues. Germline loops: CDR1 MNHNY, CDR2 SVGAGI (reference sequence). Here the CDR3 DNA reads TGTGCCAGCAGACCCGGACAGGGCGGCAATTCACCCCTCCACTTT. This sequence encodes CASRPGQGGNSPLHF.

Written as DNA, the CDR3 is TGTGCCAGCAGTTCTCCGCCACCCGACACCGGGGAGCTGTTTTTT. Translating it yields CASSSPPPDTGELFF. This rearrangement joins TRBV28 to TRBJ2-2, with D hard to call. Germline values: CDR1 MDHEN, CDR2 SYDVKM. This CDR3 comprises 15 residues. Trimming pared 4 bases from V and 3 bases from J, leaving 12 bases between.

The V and J genes are TRBV28 and TRBJ1-5, with no clear D. The ends were cut back, 3 bases at V and 2 bases at J, with 8 bases in the middle. Germline CDR1 is MDHEN and CDR2 is SYDVKM. CDR3 length equals 14 residues. The CDR3 nucleotides are TGTGCCAGCAGTTTCCTCCGGGGCAATCAGCCCCAGCATTTT. Translation: CASSFLRGNQPQHF. The entire variable domain, with the rest obtained from reference TRBV28 and TRBJ1-5, is as follows: DVKVTQSSRYLVKRTGEKVFLECVQDMDHENMFWYRQDPGLGLRLIYFSYDVKMKEKGDIPEGYSVSREKKERFSLILESASTNQTSMYLCASSFLRGNQPQHFGDGTRLSIL.

About this clone itself: A junction boundary mismatches the germline segment, possibly from a read error. CDR3 amino acids: CASSSNLRLAPGANVLTF. The DNA of the CDR3 is TGTGCCAGCAGCTCTAATCTGAGACTGGCTCCTGGAGCCAACGTCCTGACTTTC. J is TRBJ2-6 and V is TRBV28, with D unclear. Germline-derived CDR1 and CDR2 are MDHEN and SYDVKM. The CDR3 totals 18 residues. The variable domain in full, completed from reference TRBV28 and TRBJ2-6, reads DVKVTQSSRYLVKRTGEKVFLECVQDMDHENMFWYRQDPGLGLRLIYFSYDVKMKEKGDIPEGYSVSREKKERFSLILESASTNQTSMYLCASSSNLRLAPGANVLTFGAGSRLTVL.

The genes are TRBV2 and TRBJ1-1, with 8 bases aligning to TRBD1. The germline CDR1 and CDR2 sequences are SNHLY and FYNNEI. V was clipped by 4 bases and J by 4 bases; unmatched bases: 5. This CDR3 has 14 amino acids. In DNA form, the CDR3 reads TGTGCCAGCAGTGGGGACAGGAGGAGCACTGAAGCTTTCTTT. This sequence encodes CASSGDRRSTEAFF. Full variable domain (rest looked up from reference TRBV2 and TRBJ1-1): EPEVTQTPSHQVTQMGQEVILRCVPISNHLYFYWYRQILGQKVEFLVSFYNNEISEKSEIFDDQFSVERPDGSNFTLKIRSTKLEDSAMYFCASSGDRRSTEAFFGQGTRLTVV.

This clone is termed medium-sized (0.01 to 0.1%). The chain combines TRBV19 with TRBJ2-1; TRBD1 agrees at 7 bases. The CDR3 sequence is 13 residues long. The V gene's germline CDR1 is LNHDA and CDR2 SQIVND (reference sequence). Trimming at V came to 5 bases and at J to 10 bases, leaving 8 bases not matched to a gene. CDR3 residues: CASSVPTGAEQFF. CDR3 DNA sequence: TGTGCCAGTAGTGTACCAACAGGGGCAGAGCAGTTCTTC. The full variable domain, with the rest looked up from reference TRBV19 and TRBJ2-1, is DGGITQSPKYLFRKEGQNVTLSCEQNLNHDAMYWYRQDPGQGLRLIYYSQIVNDFQKGDIAEGYSVSREKKESFPLTVTSAQKNPTAFYLCASSVPTGAEQFFGPGTRLTVL.

The rearrangement links TRBV7-8 to TRBJ1-2, with D tentatively TRBD1 (6 bases). The germline gives CDR1 SGHVS, CDR2 FQNEAQ. Trimming removed 3 bases from V and 4 bases from J, with 15 bases in between. This CDR3 spans 15 amino acids. The CDR3 sequence is CASSFNRADPYGYTF. DNA of the CDR3: TGTGCCAGCAGCTTCAACAGGGCGGACCCCTATGGCTACACCTTC.

The chain employs TRBV27 and TRBJ2-2; 8 bases fit TRBD2. Per germline, CDR1 MNHEY and CDR2 SMNVEV (reference sequence). Losses at the gene ends were 1 base for V and 4 bases for J; bases not matched to a gene: 5. The CDR3 loop spans 16 amino acids. The CDR3 loop reads CASSLYAGGFTGELFF. In DNA, the CDR3 is TGTGCCAGCAGTTTATATGCGGGGGGTTTCACCGGGGAGCTGTTTTTT.

V usage is TRBV29-1 and J usage is TRBJ2-5, with a possible D match to TRBD1 (5 bases). With 6 bases removed from V and 3 bases from J, the gap between germline ends came to 5 bases. CDR1 and CDR2 from the germline V gene are SQVTM and ANQGSEA. This CDR3 is 10 amino acids long. Here the CDR3 reads CSVTEETQYF. Written as DNA, the CDR3 is TGCAGCGTGACAGAAGAGACCCAGTACTTC.

This rearrangement joins TRBV7-6 to TRBJ1-1; tentative D call: TRBD1 (5 bases). The CDR3 covers 14 residues. Trimming took 2 bases from V and 4 from J, leaving 11 bases between them. Per germline, CDR1 SGHVS and CDR2 FNYEAQ. The CDR3 region is CASSLLGVGTEAFF. The CDR3 DNA follows: TGTGCCAGCAGCTTATTGGGGGTAGGCACTGAAGCTTTCTTT. The whole variable domain, remainder taken from reference TRBV7-6 and TRBJ1-1, is GAGVSQSPRYKVTKRGQDVALRCDPISGHVSLYWYRQALGQGPEFLTYFNYEAQQDKSGLPNDRFSAERPEGSISTLTIQRTEQRDSAMYRCASSLLGVGTEAFFGQGTRLTVV.

The V call is TRBV4-3, the J call TRBJ2-5; D is possibly TRBD1 or TRBD2 (5 bases each). The CDR3 spans 16 residues. V was cut by 0 bases and J by 4 bases, with 15 bases left in between. CDR1 and CDR2 (germline): LGHNA, YSLEER. As DNA, the CDR3 is TGCGCCAGCAGCCAAGAGTGGGGGACCGGTTCAGAGACCCAGTACTTC. This gives the protein CASSQEWGTGSETQYF.

CDR3 sequence: CASSQFVRGNEQFF. DNA for the CDR3: TGTGCCAGCAGCCAATTCGTTAGAGGCAATGAGCAGTTCTTC. The chain is built from TRBV7-8 and TRBJ2-1; D unclear. V dropped 5 bases and J dropped 6 bases, with 14 bases sitting between them. From germline, CDR1 is SGHVS and CDR2 FQNEAQ. The length of the CDR3 is 14 residues. Combining the CDR3 with reference TRBV7-8 and TRBJ2-1 gives the whole variable domain GAGVSQSPRYKVAKRGQDVALRCDPISGHVSLFWYQQALGQGPEFLTYFQNEAQLDKSGLPSDRFFAERPEGSVSTLKIQRTQQEDSAVYLCASSQFVRGNEQFFGPGTRLTVL.

The gene calls are TRBV5-4 and TRBJ2-3, with 9 bases aligning to TRBD1. CDR1 is SGHNT and CDR2 is YYREEE in the germline V gene (reference sequence). V lost 0 bases and J lost 1; bases outside the gene matches: 0. The CDR3 covers 15 residues. The DNA of the CDR3 is TGTGCCAGCAGCTTGGACAGGGGGCGCACAGATACGCAGTATTTT. This sequence encodes CASSLDRGRTDTQYF. Complete variable domain (other parts from reference TRBV5-4 and TRBJ2-3): ETGVTQSPTHLIKTRGQQVTLRCSSQSGHNTVSWYQQALGQGPQFIFQYYREEENGRGNFPPRFSGLQFPNYSSELNVNALELDDSALYLCASSLDRGRTDTQYFGPGTRLTVL.

Notes on this clone: Different DNA sequences within this sample yield the same CDR3. The chain employs TRBV28 and TRBJ1-1; weak D call: TRBD1 (5 bases). Germline CDR1 and CDR2: MDHEN and SYDVKM. This CDR3 comprises 12 residues. V was shortened by 3 bases and J by 5 bases, with 7 bases between the two germline ends. The CDR3 DNA is TGTGCCAGCAGTTTCCGGGGGACTGAAGCTTTCTTT. Its protein is CASSFRGTEAFF.

The chain employs TRBV6-4 and TRBJ1-1; 7 bases line up with TRBD1. The CDR3 loop spans 14 amino acids. Germline values: CDR1 MRHNA, CDR2 SNTAGT. V lost 5 bases and J lost 2; bases outside the gene matches: 5. This CDR3 is CASSLTGKNTEAFF. The CDR3 DNA is TGTGCCAGCAGTCTGACAGGGAAAAACACTGAAGCTTTCTTT.

The chain combines TRBV5-1 with TRBJ2-7; TRBD1 agrees at 7 bases. Germline-derived CDR1 and CDR2 are SGHRS and YFSETQ. Unmatched junction bases numbered 7, after V lost 3 bases and J lost 1 base. This CDR3 is built from 15 residues. CDR3 region: CASSSKMGQSYEQYF. The CDR3, as DNA: TGCGCCAGCAGCTCGAAGATGGGACAGTCCTACGAGCAGTACTTC.

A word on this clone: At one of its ends the junction is not consistent with the germline gene, which may arise from a read error. The CDR3 DNA reads as TGCGCCAGCAGCTCCTGGACAGGATCGGTCGAAAAACTGCTTTTT. Encoded protein: CASSSWTGSVEKLLF. The chain joins TRBV5-1 to TRBJ1-4, with TRBD1 matching over 7 bases. The germline gives CDR1 SGHRS, CDR2 YFSETQ. This CDR3 has 15 residues. The full variable domain, its missing parts supplied by reference TRBV5-1 and TRBJ1-4, is KAGVTQTPRYLIKTRGQQVTLSCSPISGHRSVSWYQQTPGQGLQFLFEYFSETQRNKGNFPGRFSGRQFSNSRSEMNVSTLELGDSALYLCASSSWTGSVEKLLFGSGTQLSVL.